The 8 T cell receptor beta chains reported below all come from one sample, sequenced in a study of blood T cell repertoires in COVID-19. Profiled with immunoSEQ multiplex PCR; TCRdb holds only in-frame clones, not every one. The profile shows about 300,000 clones, about four fifths of them singletons. The source material was peripheral blood. These receptors were obtained from a human donor with COVID-19, enrolled during active disease. The donor label of this sample is uncertain.

This clone was counted only a few times. This chain connects TRBV28 to TRBJ2-7; 8 nucleotides agree with TRBD1. The CDR3 totals 16 residues. Germline CDR1 is MDHEN and CDR2 is SYDVKM. V lost 2 bases to trimming and J lost 2 bases; unmatched junction nucleotides: 8. This CDR3 is CASSLPDRGPTYEQYF. The CDR3 bases are TGTGCCAGCAGTTTACCTGACAGGGGTCCAACCTACGAGCAGTACTTC.

The rearrangement links TRBV27 to TRBJ1-5, with 10 bases lining up with TRBD1. The CDR3 sequence is 15 residues long. With V trimmed by 8 bases and J by 2 bases, 6 bases remained unmatched. Germline V gene sequence: CDR1 MNHEY, CDR2 SMNVEV (reference sequence). This CDR3 reads CASGTGTGGNQPQHF. CDR3 coding DNA: TGTGCCAGCGGAACCGGGACAGGGGGCAATCAGCCCCAGCATTTT.

The gene calls are TRBV10-3 and TRBJ1-2, with 9 bases identical to TRBD1. The CDR3 has 13 amino acids. The V segment lost 8 bases and the J segment 0 bases; nucleotides outside the gene matches: 1. Germline CDR1 is ENHRY and CDR2 is SYGVKD. The CDR3 nucleotides read TGTGCCATCGGACAGGGGCCTAACTATGGCTACACCTTC. It encodes CAIGQGPNYGYTF.

A remark on this clone: The same CDR3 also results from other DNA sequences found in this sample. The chain is built from TRBV28 and TRBJ2-7; unclear D gene. Trimming shortened V by 3 bases and J by 1 base, and 7 bases separated the two germline ends. CDR1 is MDHEN and CDR2 is SYDVKM in the germline V gene. CDR3 size: 13 residues. In DNA form, the CDR3 reads TGTGCCAGCAGTTTGGGCAGTTCCTACGAGCAGTACTTC. This sequence encodes CASSLGSSYEQYF.

The rearrangement links TRBV6-5 to TRBJ1-1; TRBD1 agrees at 9 bases. The germline V gene encodes CDR1 MNHEY and CDR2 SVGAGI. The CDR3 spans 14 residues. Germline trimming cut 7 bases from V and 5 bases from J; bases unmatched to any gene: 8. CDR3 protein: CASNSDRGVTEAFF. In nucleotides, the CDR3 is TGTGCCAGCAATTCGGACAGGGGAGTGACTGAAGCTTTCTTT.

The chain is built from TRBV3-1 (or the pseudogene TRBV3-2) and TRBJ1-2, with D possibly matching TRBD1 (6 bases). V was clipped by 0 bases and J by 6 bases, with 11 bases between them. The CDR3 loop spans 14 amino acids. Germline V lookup: CDR1 LGHDT, CDR2 YNNKEL (reference sequence). CDR3 amino acids: CASSQEETGNGYTF. The DNA of the CDR3 is TGTGCCAGCAGCCAAGAGGAGACAGGCAATGGCTACACCTTC.

This clone was recorded a few times. In DNA form, the CDR3 reads TGTGCCATCAGACTAGCGGGGAACACCGGGGAGCTGTTTTTT. Its protein product is CAIRLAGNTGELFF. V gene TRBV10-3 combines with J gene TRBJ2-2, with 9 bases identical to TRBD2. The CDR3 extends over 14 amino acids. The germline CDR1 and CDR2 sequences are ENHRY and SYGVKD. Trimming took 6 bases from V and 1 from J; bases not matched to a gene: 0.

The chain joins TRBV5-4 to TRBJ2-3; 8 bases map to TRBD2. Trimming removed 4 bases from V and 5 bases from J; junction bases left unmatched: 9. The CDR3 is 15 residues long. CDR1 is SGHNT and CDR2 is YYREEE in the germline V gene (reference sequence). CDR3 in DNA: TGTGCCAGCAGCCAACCGGGACTAGAGGTAGATACGCAGTATTTT. This sequence encodes CASSQPGLEVDTQYF.